This T cell receptor (beta chain) is from a study of blood T cell repertoires in COVID-19. Study-level information: The samples span acute and convalescent COVID-19 from the United States, Italy and Spain. The analysed material was cDNA or gDNA that came from T cells, B-cell-depleted T cells, or PBMCs.

The authors' processing: Amplification from reference gene primers served as the basis for estimated nucleated cell counts. Method: immunoSEQ multiplex PCR; TCRdb's copy keeps in-frame clones and lacks some. V, J and clone size are those of that table, while D and trimming were read from the DNA. This sample has around 170,000 clones, with approximately 88% found just once. The CDR3 is 17 residues long. Trimming removed 3 bases from V and 8 bases from J; junction bases left unmatched: 13. CDR1 and CDR2 from the germline V gene are LNHNV and YYDKDF (reference sequence). Sequences were obtained from peripheral blood. The sequence was collected from a man between 18 and 35 years old with active or convalescent COVID-19. The V and J genes are TRBV15 and TRBJ1-6; 7 bases align to TRBD1. The CDR3 coding sequence is TGTGCCACCAGCAGTAAACAGGGGTTTCGTGCTGATTCACCCCTCCACTTT. It codes for CATSSKQGFRADSPLHF.